This T cell receptor beta chain was identified in a study of PD-1 blockade in mismatch repair-deficient tumors. On the study more broadly: Enrolled about 2012-2016, patients had progressing, pretreated mismatch repair-deficient cancers of around twelve types.

Germline V gives CDR1 SEHNR, CDR2 FQNEAQ (reference sequence). This CDR3 has 13 amino acids. The ends were cut back, 3 bases at V and 6 bases at J, with 8 bases in the middle. Clones were read by immunoSEQ multiplex PCR, and TCRdb kept only the in-frame ones, dropping some. This table holds tens of thousands of clones, 78% found once. Source: peripheral blood, taken 4 weeks after starting pembrolizumab. The chain employs TRBV7-9 and TRBJ1-4; D ambiguous. The clonotype was recovered from an adult with mismatch repair-deficient cancer. CDR3 sequence reads: CASSFFGHEKLFF. For the CDR3, the DNA is TGTGCCAGCAGCTTTTTTGGGCATGAAAAACTGTTTTTT.